This passage covers 11 T cell receptor beta chains from one sample sequenced in a study of blood T cell repertoires in COVID-19. Libraries were prepared by immunoSEQ multiplex PCR; TCRdb keeps only in-frame clonotypes and omits some of them. The table records roughly 80,000 clones, around 86% of them present only once. Sequenced: peripheral blood. These receptors were obtained from a human donor in a cohort sampled during active COVID-19.

The rearrangement uses TRBV5-4 and TRBJ2-1; unclear D gene. Germline V gene lookup returns CDR1 SGHNT and CDR2 YYREEE (reference sequence). The CDR3 extends over 12 amino acids. V shed 2 bases and J shed 7 bases, with 7 bases lying between them. This CDR3 is CASSLTLNEQFF. CDR3 nucleotide sequence: TGTGCCAGCAGCTTAACTTTGAATGAGCAGTTCTTC.

The rearrangement uses TRBV3-1 (or the pseudogene TRBV3-2) and TRBJ2-5, with TRBD1 matching 9 bases. Germline V lookup: CDR1 LGHDT, CDR2 YNNKEL (reference sequence). V trimming: 3 bases; J trimming: 7 bases; junction bases outside the gene matches: 6. The CDR3 loop spans 14 amino acids. The chain's CDR3 is CASSQDRGEGTQYF. The CDR3 region has the DNA TGTGCCAGCAGCCAGGACAGGGGCGAGGGGACCCAGTACTTC.

The rearrangement links TRBV7-3 to TRBJ2-2, with 7 bases matching TRBD2. Trimming at V came to 2 bases and at J to 2 bases, leaving 5 bases not matched to a gene. Germline V gives CDR1 SGHTA, CDR2 FQGTGA. The CDR3 contains 16 residues. This CDR3 is CASSLFGGGNTGELFF. In DNA, the CDR3 is TGTGCCAGCAGCTTATTTGGCGGGGGAAACACCGGGGAGCTGTTTTTT.

The chain recombines TRBV10-1 with TRBJ2-3, with D uncertain. This CDR3 spans 12 amino acids. Germline lookup yields CDR1 WNHNN and CDR2 SYGVQD (reference sequence). V lost 10 bases, J lost 1 base, and 9 bases lay in between. The CDR3 reads CATRFCTDTQYF. CDR3 DNA: TGCGCCACCCGGTTCTGCACAGATACGCAGTATTTT.

The J gene is TRBJ2-2, the V gene TRBV5-4, with 8 positions matching TRBD2. Germline-derived CDR1 and CDR2 are SGHNT and YYREEE (reference sequence). The CDR3 consists of 15 residues. V was clipped by 4 bases and J by 4 bases; unmatched bases: 6. CDR3 loop: CASSRGTRGTGELFF. CDR3 DNA sequence: TGTGCCAGCAGCCGGGGGACTAGGGGCACCGGGGAGCTGTTTTTT.

This clone turned up a few times. The V gene is TRBV19, the J gene TRBJ1-4; 7 nucleotides align to TRBD1. The germline V gene encodes CDR1 LNHDA and CDR2 SQIVND (reference sequence). V dropped 5 bases and J dropped 1; count of bases not matched to a gene: 4. This CDR3 contains 15 residues. The CDR3 reads CASSFNRGTNEKLFF. CDR3 sequence (DNA): TGTGCCAGTAGTTTTAACAGGGGAACTAATGAAAAACTGTTTTTT.

The chain carries TRBV11-1 and TRBJ2-1, with D tentatively TRBD1 (5 bases). The CDR3 is made up of 16 amino acids. Looked up from germline, CDR1 is SGHAT and CDR2 is FQDESV (reference sequence). Trimming cost V 2 bases and J 7 bases, with 18 bases left between them. The CDR3, as DNA: TGTGCCAGCAGCTTAAAAGGGCTAAGGGCAGGGAATGAGCAGTTCTTC. Amino acids: CASSLKGLRAGNEQFF.

Here the CDR3 reads CASSFPDRGNSPLHF. The CDR3 DNA is TGTGCCAGCAGCTTTCCGGACAGGGGGAATTCACCCCTCCACTTT. This chain links TRBV5-4 with TRBJ1-6; 10 bases are a match to TRBD1. Germline V lookup: CDR1 SGHNT, CDR2 YYREEE (reference sequence). The V and J ends lost 2 bases and 7 bases, in that order; junction bases with no gene match: 3. CDR3 size: 15 residues.

The chain employs TRBV7-3 and TRBJ1-1, with TRBD1 matching over 8 bases. Trimming at V came to 6 bases and at J to 1 base, leaving 4 bases not matched to a gene. In germline, CDR1 is SGHTA, CDR2 FQGTGA. The CDR3 contains 14 residues. This CDR3 is CASRPDRGNTEAFF. CDR3 sequence (DNA): TGTGCCAGCAGACCTGACAGGGGGAACACTGAAGCTTTCTTT.

The chain is built from TRBV27 and TRBJ1-6; no definite D call. V was shortened by 1 base and J by 7 bases, with 8 bases between the two germline ends. This CDR3 region has 14 residues. From germline, CDR1 is MNHEY and CDR2 SMNVEV (reference sequence). CDR3 DNA sequence: TGTGCCAGCAGTTTATATCAGGCCAATTCACCCCTCCACTTT. This gives the protein CASSLYQANSPLHF.

This chain joins TRBV2 and TRBJ2-2; 9 bases are a match to TRBD2. With V trimmed by 7 bases and J by 5 bases, 11 bases remained unmatched. Germline V gene lookup returns CDR1 SNHLY and CDR2 FYNNEI. CDR3 length: 16 residues. The CDR3 region is CASTPETSGRTGELFF. The CDR3 DNA is TGTGCCAGCACCCCAGAGACTAGCGGAAGAACCGGGGAGCTGTTTTTT.